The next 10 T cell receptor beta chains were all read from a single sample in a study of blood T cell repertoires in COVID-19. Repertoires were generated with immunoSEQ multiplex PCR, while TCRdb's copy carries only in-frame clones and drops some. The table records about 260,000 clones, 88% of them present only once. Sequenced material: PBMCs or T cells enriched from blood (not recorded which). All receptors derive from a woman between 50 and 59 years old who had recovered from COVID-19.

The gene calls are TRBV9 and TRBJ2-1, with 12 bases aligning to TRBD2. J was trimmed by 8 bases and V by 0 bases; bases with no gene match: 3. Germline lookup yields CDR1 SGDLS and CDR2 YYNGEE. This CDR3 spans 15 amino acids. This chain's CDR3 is CASSVGLAGEDEQFF. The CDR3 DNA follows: TGTGCCAGCAGCGTAGGACTAGCGGGAGAGGATGAGCAGTTCTTC.

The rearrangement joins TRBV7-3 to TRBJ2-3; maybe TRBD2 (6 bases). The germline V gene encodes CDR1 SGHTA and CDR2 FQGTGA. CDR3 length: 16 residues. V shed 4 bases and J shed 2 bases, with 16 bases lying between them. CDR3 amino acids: CASSSDGSFPTDTQYF. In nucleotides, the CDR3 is TGTGCCAGCAGCTCTGACGGGAGCTTTCCCACAGATACGCAGTATTTT.

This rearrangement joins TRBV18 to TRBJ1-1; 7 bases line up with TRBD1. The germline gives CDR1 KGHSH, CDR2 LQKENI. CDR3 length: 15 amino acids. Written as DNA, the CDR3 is TGTGGTGCAGAAGGGGGCGAGTATATGAACACTGAAGCTTTCTTT. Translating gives CGAEGGEYMNTEAFF.

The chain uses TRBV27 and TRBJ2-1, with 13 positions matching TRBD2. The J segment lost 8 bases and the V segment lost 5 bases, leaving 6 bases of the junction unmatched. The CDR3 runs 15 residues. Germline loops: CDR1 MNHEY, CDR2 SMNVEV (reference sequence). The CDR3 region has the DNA TGTGCCAGCAGTAAGTGGACTAGCGGGAGCGATGAGCAGTTCTTC. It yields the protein CASSKWTSGSDEQFF.

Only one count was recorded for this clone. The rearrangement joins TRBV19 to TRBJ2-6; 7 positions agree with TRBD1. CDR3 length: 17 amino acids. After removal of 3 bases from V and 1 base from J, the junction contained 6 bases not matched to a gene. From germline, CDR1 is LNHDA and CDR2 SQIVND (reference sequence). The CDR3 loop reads CASSMDRPISGANVLTF. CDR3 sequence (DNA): TGTGCCAGTAGTATGGACAGGCCAATATCTGGGGCCAACGTCCTGACTTTC.

CDR3 sequence (DNA): TGTGCCAGCAGTTTATCCGCAGTTGGCTACACCTTC. This translates into CASSLSAVGYTF. The chain links TRBV28 to TRBJ1-2, with unresolved D. V was cut by 1 base and J by 7 bases, with 7 bases left in between. This CDR3 is 12 amino acids long. Per germline, CDR1 MDHEN and CDR2 SYDVKM.

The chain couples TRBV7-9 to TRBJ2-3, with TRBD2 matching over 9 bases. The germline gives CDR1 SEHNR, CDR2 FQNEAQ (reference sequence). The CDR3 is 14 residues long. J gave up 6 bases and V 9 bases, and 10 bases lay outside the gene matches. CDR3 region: CASIPSGTFDTQYF. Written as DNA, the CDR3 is TGTGCCAGTATCCCTAGCGGGACTTTTGATACGCAGTATTTT.

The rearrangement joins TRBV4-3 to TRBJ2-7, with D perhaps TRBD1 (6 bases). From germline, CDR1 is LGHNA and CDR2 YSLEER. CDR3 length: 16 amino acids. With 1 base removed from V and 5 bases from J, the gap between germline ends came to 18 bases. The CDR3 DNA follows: TGCGCCAGCAGCCAAGGAATAACAGGGATAGGAAACGAGCAGTACTTC. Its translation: CASSQGITGIGNEQYF.

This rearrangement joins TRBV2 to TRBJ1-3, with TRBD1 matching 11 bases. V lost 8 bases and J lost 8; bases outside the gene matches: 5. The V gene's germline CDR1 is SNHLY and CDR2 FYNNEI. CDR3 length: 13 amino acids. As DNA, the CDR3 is TGTGCCAGCGGACAGGGGGCGGTGGACACCATATATTTT. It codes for CASGQGAVDTIYF. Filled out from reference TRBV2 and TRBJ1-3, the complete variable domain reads EPEVTQTPSHQVTQMGQEVILRCVPISNHLYFYWYRQILGQKVEFLVSFYNNEISEKSEIFDDQFSVERPDGSNFTLKIRSTKLEDSAMYFCASGQGAVDTIYFGEGSWLTVV.

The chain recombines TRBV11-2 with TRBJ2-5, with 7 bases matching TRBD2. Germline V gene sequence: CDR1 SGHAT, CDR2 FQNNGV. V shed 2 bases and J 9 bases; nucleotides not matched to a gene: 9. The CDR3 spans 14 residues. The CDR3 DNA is TGTGCCAGCAGCTTACTCGCGGGAGCCCAGGCCCAGTACTTC. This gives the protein CASSLLAGAQAQYF.